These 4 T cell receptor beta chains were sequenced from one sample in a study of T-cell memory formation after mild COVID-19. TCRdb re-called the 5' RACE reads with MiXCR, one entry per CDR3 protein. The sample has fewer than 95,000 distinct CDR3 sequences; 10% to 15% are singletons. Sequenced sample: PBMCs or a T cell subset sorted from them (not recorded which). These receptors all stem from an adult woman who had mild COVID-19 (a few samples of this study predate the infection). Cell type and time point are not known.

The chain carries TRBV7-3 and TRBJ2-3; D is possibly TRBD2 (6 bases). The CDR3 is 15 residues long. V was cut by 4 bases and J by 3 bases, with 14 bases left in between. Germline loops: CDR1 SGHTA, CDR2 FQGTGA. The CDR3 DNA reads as TGTGCCAGCAGCTACGGGGGTAGCGCGACAGATACGCAGTATTTT. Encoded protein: CASSYGGSATDTQYF.

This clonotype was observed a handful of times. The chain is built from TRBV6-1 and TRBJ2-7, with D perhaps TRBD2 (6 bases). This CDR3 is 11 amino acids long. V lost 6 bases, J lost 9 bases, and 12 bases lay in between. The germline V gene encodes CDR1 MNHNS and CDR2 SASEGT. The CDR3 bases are TGTGCCAGCAGAATGACGCGGGGGCAGTACTTC. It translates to CASRMTRGQYF.

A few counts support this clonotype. In nucleotides, the CDR3 is TGTGCCACCACGCGAGCGGGCTCCTACAATGAGCAGTTCTTC. Protein product: CATTRAGSYNEQFF. V and J are TRBV27 and TRBJ2-1; weak D call: TRBD2 (6 bases). Trimming took off 10 bases at V and 0 bases at J, with 13 bases between the two ends. This CDR3 is built from 14 residues. The germline V gene has CDR1 MNHEY and CDR2 SMNVEV (reference sequence).

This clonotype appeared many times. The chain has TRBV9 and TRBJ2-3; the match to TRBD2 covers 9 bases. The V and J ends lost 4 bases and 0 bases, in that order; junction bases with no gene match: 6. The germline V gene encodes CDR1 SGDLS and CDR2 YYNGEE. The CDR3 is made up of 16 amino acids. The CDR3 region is CASSPRLAGSTDTQYF. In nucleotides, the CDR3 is TGTGCCAGCAGCCCCCGGCTAGCGGGGAGCACAGATACGCAGTATTTT.